The 18 T cell receptor beta chains below all came from one sample that was sequenced in a study of cytomegalovirus exposure and HLA in healthy donors. In the PCR, 60 Vbeta and 13 Jbeta primers were used. Assay: immunoSEQ multiplex PCR; the TCRdb copy retains only in-frame clones and omits some. The profile shows more than 95,000 clones, almost 80% of them singletons. The sample comprised PBMCs. All receptors come from a man between 50 and 59 years old in good health and CMV-seropositive.

The chain carries TRBV19 and TRBJ2-7, with 8 bases lining up with TRBD1. Germline V gene data show CDR1 as LNHDA and CDR2 as SQIVND (reference sequence). The V segment lost 7 bases and the J segment 5 bases; nucleotides outside the gene matches: 7. This CDR3 is 13 amino acids long. The CDR3 DNA reads as TGTGCCAGTACCCCGACAGGGGAAGACGAGCAGTACTTC. This codes for CASTPTGEDEQYF. The full variable domain, completed using reference TRBV19 and TRBJ2-7, is DGGITQSPKYLFRKEGQNVTLSCEQNLNHDAMYWYRQDPGQGLRLIYYSQIVNDFQKGDIAEGYSVSREKKESFPLTVTSAQKNPTAFYLCASTPTGEDEQYFGPGTRLTVT.

The CDR3 DNA follows: TGTGCCAGTAGCCCAGGTGGGGGGAGAGATACGCAGTATTTT. Its translation is CASSPGGGRDTQYF. This chain links TRBV19 with TRBJ2-3; perhaps TRBD2 as D (6 bases). Per the germline V gene, CDR1 is LNHDA and CDR2 is SQIVND (reference sequence). This CDR3 spans 14 amino acids. V was cut by 6 bases and J by 5 bases, with 15 bases left in between.

The chain uses TRBV30 and TRBJ2-4; TRBD2 matches 15 bases. This CDR3 spans 20 amino acids. From germline, CDR1 is GTSNPN and CDR2 SVGIG (reference sequence). The trim removed 3 bases at V and 0 bases at J, leaving 12 bases unmatched. CDR3 nucleotides: TGTGCCTGGAGCCCACGCCTGGGACTAGCGGGAGGTCTAGCCAAAAACATTCAGTACTTC. This codes for CAWSPRLGLAGGLAKNIQYF. Variable domain in full (rest from reference TRBV30 and TRBJ2-4): SQTIHQWPATLVQPVGSPLSLECTVEGTSNPNLYWYRQAAGRGLQLLFYSVGIGQISSEVPQNLSASRPQDRQFILSSKKLLLSDSGFYLCAWSPRLGLAGGLAKNIQYFGAGTRLSVL.

This clone was seen only once. The chain couples TRBV10-3 to TRBJ2-2, with TRBD2 identical over 7 bases. The CDR3 is 13 residues long. The trim removed 8 bases at V and 4 bases at J, leaving 4 bases unmatched. CDR1 is ENHRY and CDR2 is SYGVKD in the germline V gene. CDR3 in DNA: TGTGCCATCCCAGCGGGGCTCACCGGGGAGCTGTTTTTT. As protein: CAIPAGLTGELFF.

The chain combines TRBV7-9 with TRBJ2-7; D may be TRBD2 (5 bases). Germline V CDR1 and CDR2: SEHNR, FQNEAQ (reference sequence). V lost 2 bases and J 3 bases, leaving 5 bases between the germline ends. The CDR3 runs to 12 residues. The DNA of the CDR3 is TGTGCCAGCAGCTTAACTAGCTACGAGCAGTACTTC. Translating it yields CASSLTSYEQYF. The full variable domain, completed using reference TRBV7-9 and TRBJ2-7, is DTGVSQNPRHKITKRGQNVTFRCDPISEHNRLYWYRQTLGQGPEFLTYFQNEAQLEKSRLLSDRFSAERPKGSFSTLEIQRTEQGDSAMYLCASSLTSYEQYFGPGTRLTVT.

The genes are TRBV10-3 and TRBJ2-7; 8 bases match TRBD1. The CDR3 is 14 amino acids. Trimming at V came to 6 bases and at J to 2 bases, leaving 6 bases not matched to a gene. Germline CDR1 and CDR2: ENHRY and SYGVKD. The CDR3 DNA follows: TGTGCCATCAGAGATGGGACAGGAACCTACGAGCAGTACTTC. Amino acids: CAIRDGTGTYEQYF.

The sample holds one count of this clone. V usage is TRBV5-4 and J usage is TRBJ2-6; 7 bases line up with TRBD2. With 4 bases clipped from V and 1 base from J, the junction kept 8 bases outside the gene matches. Looked up from germline, CDR1 is SGHNT and CDR2 is YYREEE (reference sequence). The CDR3 is 17 residues long. CDR3 in amino acids: CASSPGLGTSGANVLTF. In nucleotides, the CDR3 is TGTGCCAGCAGCCCAGGACTAGGAACTTCTGGGGCCAACGTCCTGACTTTC.

This rearrangement joins TRBV4-3 to TRBJ2-1; TRBD2 matches 14 bases. Per the germline V gene, CDR1 is LGHNA and CDR2 is YSLEER. The CDR3 has 19 residues. V was clipped by 0 bases and J by 9 bases; unmatched bases: 13. The CDR3 DNA reads TGCGCCAGCAGCCAAGATCCCGATAGGACTAGCGGGAGGTTTAGTGAGCAGTTCTTC. This sequence encodes CASSQDPDRTSGRFSEQFF.

The rearrangement uses TRBV29-1 and TRBJ2-5; 9 bases align to TRBD1. This CDR3 spans 13 amino acids. V shed 3 bases, J shed 2 bases, and the junction held 1 base outside the gene matches. CDR1 is SQVTM, CDR2 ANQGSEA, per germline. For the CDR3, the DNA is TGCAGCGTTGAGGGGACAGGGCAAGAGACCCAGTACTTC. As protein: CSVEGTGQETQYF.

V usage is TRBV14 and J usage is TRBJ2-3; 13 bases agree with TRBD2. V was pared by 6 bases and J by 6 bases, with 6 bases of the junction left unmatched. Germline assignment: CDR1 SGHDN and CDR2 FVKESK. The CDR3 totals 15 residues. CDR3: CASSRTSGSYDTQYF. For the CDR3, the DNA is TGTGCCAGCAGTCGGACTAGCGGGAGTTATGATACGCAGTATTTT.

This clone has only a few counts. This rearrangement joins TRBV30 to TRBJ2-3; perhaps TRBD2 as D (6 bases). V lost 2 bases and J lost 6, with 12 bases in between. This CDR3 region has 13 residues. Germline V CDR1 and CDR2: GTSNPN, SVGIG (reference sequence). Here the CDR3 DNA reads TGTGCCTGGAGTCGGGGGTTTGGGGATACGCAGTATTTT. Translation gives CAWSRGFGDTQYF. Supplemented by reference TRBV30 and TRBJ2-3, the full variable domain reads SQTIHQWPATLVQPVGSPLSLECTVEGTSNPNLYWYRQAAGRGLQLLFYSVGIGQISSEVPQNLSASRPQDRQFILSSKKLLLSDSGFYLCAWSRGFGDTQYFGPGTRLTVL.

CDR3 bases: TGTGCCAGTTCTTCCTCCGGGACAGGGGGTTACTATGGCTACACCTTC. Its protein is CASSSSGTGGYYGYTF. The gene calls are TRBV25-1 and TRBJ1-2; 11 nucleotides line up with TRBD1. CDR3 length equals 16 residues. With V trimmed by 9 bases and J by 3 bases, 12 bases remained unmatched. Germline-derived CDR1 and CDR2 are MGHDK and SYGVNS.

The V call is TRBV5-1, the J call TRBJ2-5, with unresolved D. V was pared by 4 bases and J by 5 bases, with 3 bases between. Germline CDR1 and CDR2: SGHRS and YFSETQ. The CDR3 covers 10 residues. In DNA form, the CDR3 reads TGCGCCAGCAGCCAGGAGACCCAGTACTTC. Amino acids: CASSQETQYF. The variable domain in full, with the rest retrieved from reference TRBV5-1 and TRBJ2-5, is KAGVTQTPRYLIKTRGQQVTLSCSPISGHRSVSWYQQTPGQGLQFLFEYFSETQRNKGNFPGRFSGRQFSNSRSEMNVSTLELGDSALYLCASSQETQYFGPGTRLLVL.

The chain employs TRBV5-1 and TRBJ1-2, with D unclear. The germline V gene has CDR1 SGHRS and CDR2 YFSETQ. The CDR3 covers 13 residues. Trimming stripped 5 bases from V and 7 bases from J, with 15 bases between. The CDR3 coding sequence is TGCGCCAGCAGGGAGAGAACCGCGGGTGGCTACACCTTC. Its translation: CASRERTAGGYTF.

V is TRBV5-1 and J is TRBJ2-7, with D possibly matching TRBD1 (6 bases). This CDR3 region has 14 residues. CDR1 is SGHRS, CDR2 YFSETQ, per germline. The V gene lost 4 bases and the J gene lost 1 base, with 12 bases spanning the gap. The chain's CDR3 is CASSPIGQSYEQYF. The CDR3 DNA reads TGCGCCAGCAGCCCGATCGGACAGTCCTACGAGCAGTACTTC.

This clone was observed a single time. This CDR3 is CASSLGASGRYNEQFF. Written as DNA, the CDR3 is TGCGCCAGCAGCTTGGGGGCTAGCGGGAGGTACAATGAGCAGTTCTTC. V gene TRBV5-1 combines with J gene TRBJ2-1, with 11 bases identical to TRBD2. After removal of 0 bases from V and 4 bases from J, the junction contained 3 bases not matched to a gene. The CDR3 is 16 residues long. Germline CDR1 reads SGHRS; CDR2 reads YFSETQ.

This rearrangement joins TRBV25-1 to TRBJ1-5; D call uncertain. In germline, CDR1 is MGHDK, CDR2 SYGVNS. This CDR3 is built from 17 residues. Deletions cut 3 bases from V and 3 bases from J, with 18 bases between. The CDR3 reads CASSDHEGPALNQPQHF. The CDR3 coding sequence is TGTGCCAGCAGTGACCACGAGGGTCCTGCGCTCAATCAGCCCCAGCATTTT.

The chain's CDR3 is CASSPGQGTGLQYF. The CDR3 DNA is TGTGCCAGCAGCCCCGGACAGGGGACAGGTCTTCAGTACTTC. The chain links TRBV7-9 to TRBJ2-4; the match to TRBD1 covers 9 bases. The trim removed 5 bases at V and 11 bases at J, leaving 10 bases unmatched. Looked up from germline, CDR1 is SEHNR and CDR2 is FQNEAQ (reference sequence). This CDR3 comprises 14 residues.